The 6 T cell receptor beta chains listed next were all sequenced from one sample in a study of blood T cell repertoires in COVID-19. The data were produced by immunoSEQ multiplex PCR, yet TCRdb's version contains in-frame clones alone and is incomplete. Counted here are roughly 250,000 clones, around 89% occurring once; the ten biggest clones make up approximately 9%. The specimen sequenced was PBMCs or T cells enriched from blood (not recorded which). Receptors originate from a man in his forties who had recovered from COVID-19.

The count of this clone is one. V gene TRBV7-3 combines with J gene TRBJ2-6, with D possibly TRBD2 on 5 matching bases. Germline V gene lookup returns CDR1 SGHTA and CDR2 FQGTGA. V lost 1 base and J lost 2, with 12 bases in between. This CDR3 comprises 17 residues. In DNA form, the CDR3 reads TGTGCCAGCAGCTTAAGGGTTGCCGGGACTGGGGCCAACGTCCTGACTTTC. This codes for CASSLRVAGTGANVLTF.

This sequence joins TRBV19 and TRBJ1-5; D not certain. Per germline, CDR1 LNHDA and CDR2 SQIVND (reference sequence). V lost 7 bases, J lost 7 bases, and 17 bases lay in between. There are 14 residues in the CDR3. The DNA for the CDR3 is TGTGCCAGTATCTCGGCGGGGATCGGGCAGCCCCAGCATTTT. Protein product: CASISAGIGQPQHF.

This chain links TRBV9 with TRBJ2-3; no reliable D call. The CDR3 spans 14 residues. Trimming removed 4 bases from V and 0 bases from J, with 9 bases in between. The germline CDR1 and CDR2 sequences are SGDLS and YYNGEE. The CDR3 is CASSSGRSTDTQYF. The CDR3 DNA reads TGTGCCAGCAGCTCCGGCAGGAGCACAGATACGCAGTATTTT.

The gene calls are TRBV29-1 and TRBJ1-2; D not certain. Between the trimmed V and J ends, which lost 6 bases and 4 bases, there was a span of 9 bases. The CDR3 extends over 11 amino acids. The germline gives CDR1 SQVTM, CDR2 ANQGSEA. DNA for the CDR3: TGCAGCGTCCCAGACATCTATGGCTACACCTTC. This codes for CSVPDIYGYTF.

The rearrangement uses TRBV28 and TRBJ2-5, with TRBD2 matching 8 bases. The germline V gene encodes CDR1 MDHEN and CDR2 SYDVKM. Trimming removed 5 bases from V and 5 bases from J; junction bases left unmatched: 7. The CDR3 loop spans 14 amino acids. The DNA of the CDR3 is TGTGCCAGCAGTCGACGGGAGGGAGGGGAGACCCAGTACTTC. Translating gives CASSRREGGETQYF. Looking up the rest from reference TRBV28 and TRBJ2-5 gives the full variable domain: DVKVTQSSRYLVKRTGEKVFLECVQDMDHENMFWYRQDPGLGLRLIYFSYDVKMKEKGDIPEGYSVSREKKERFSLILESASTNQTSMYLCASSRREGGETQYFGPGTRLLVL.

The chain employs TRBV19 and TRBJ2-1; TRBD1 is a possible D gene (6 bases). The V and J ends lost 5 bases and 8 bases respectively, with 16 bases between them. This CDR3 spans 14 amino acids. Germline V gives CDR1 LNHDA, CDR2 SQIVND (reference sequence). The CDR3 sequence is CASSPVDSLDEQFF. CDR3 coding DNA: TGTGCCAGTAGTCCAGTGGACAGTCTCGATGAGCAGTTCTTC.